This record looks at one T cell receptor (beta chain) sequence and its context. Its antigen is undetermined. The CDR3 covers 13 residues. CDR1 and CDR2 from the germline V gene are KGHDR and SFDVKD. Trimming took 1 base from V and 5 from J, leaving 8 bases between them. TCRdb redid the calling of the RT-PCR reads with MiXCR, one entry per CDR3 protein. The data show approximately 520,000 distinct CDR3 sequences, with about 25% seen just once and less than 2.5% held by the top ten. The data originate from a study of response to subunit inactivated influenza vaccine. Study-wide results and caveats: The authors offered the suggestion that each seasonal influenza vaccination recruits few new T cells.

This chain uses TRBV24-1 with TRBJ2-7; weak D call: TRBD1 (6 bases). Sequences were derived from CD4+ T cells sorted from PBMCs, sampled more than 4 days after vaccination. The sequence derives from a man aged 45 to 65 who received an inactivated influenza vaccine. CDR3 region: CATSDFTGNEQYF. CDR3 bases: TGTGCCACCAGTGATTTCACAGGGAACGAGCAGTACTTC.